This is a list of T cell receptor beta chains from one sample in a study of blood T cell repertoires in COVID-19. The method was immunoSEQ multiplex PCR; TCRdb's version includes in-frame clones alone and lacks a portion of them. This repertoire shows more than 200,000 clones, around four fifths found once; its top ten account for 8% to 9%. Input material: peripheral blood. Receptors originate from a woman older than 75 with COVID-19, enrolled during active disease. Each CDR3 is given with its conserved first and last residue. The order of the fields is J gene, clone size, V gene, CDR3 protein. Clone size is given for some rows only: seen once, a few or many times, or a class if the clone is expanded.

J: TRBJ2-7; size: .; V: TRBV10-1; CDR3: CASSESTGGTYEQYF
J: TRBJ1-1; size: few; V: TRBV7-2; CDR3: CASSFARGSTEAFF
J: TRBJ1-4; size: .; V: TRBV5-6; CDR3: CASSLGQGASVNEKLFF
J: TRBJ2-3; size: .; V: TRBV19; CDR3: CASTPQEGRADTQYF
J: TRBJ1-5; size: .; V: TRBV28; CDR3: CASTNRGPGNQPQHF
J: TRBJ1-4; size: .; V: TRBV20-1; CDR3: CSASGGQAGEKLFF
J: TRBJ2-3; size: .; V: TRBV19; CDR3: CASSGRDRGIDTQYF
J: TRBJ2-5; size: once; V: TRBV2; CDR3: CASTVLPGTQYF
J: TRBJ2-3; size: .; V: TRBV7-2; CDR3: CASSLGGGADTQYF
J: TRBJ1-1; size: .; V: TRBV6-5; CDR3: CASSSHRGTGNTEAFF
J: TRBJ1-1; size: .; V: TRBV29-1; CDR3: CSGRQSNTEAFF
J: TRBJ2-1; size: .; V: TRBV4-1; CDR3: CASSKEPGLARNEQFF
J: TRBJ1-5; size: .; V: TRBV2; CDR3: CASSRDRGEPQHF
J: TRBJ2-5; size: .; V: TRBV5-1; CDR3: CASSPVGSSQETQYF
J: TRBJ2-1; size: .; V: TRBV5-6; CDR3: CASTLLGTSGHNEQFF
J: TRBJ2-5; size: .; V: TRBV25-1; CDR3: CASSTQRGEETQYF
J: TRBJ2-5; size: .; V: TRBV9; CDR3: CASSILDGLAETQYF
J: TRBJ1-1; size: .; V: TRBV18; CDR3: CASSPKGQGVKNTEAFF
J: TRBJ1-5; size: .; V: TRBV19; CDR3: CASSGLSLGNQPQHF
J: TRBJ2-7; size: .; V: TRBV2; CDR3: CASTLAGGPYEQYF
J: TRBJ1-6; size: .; V: TRBV11-2; CDR3: CASSTGTGAYNSPLHF
J: TRBJ2-5; size: .; V: TRBV18; CDR3: CASSPGQGGETQYF
J: TRBJ2-5; size: .; V: TRBV6-5; CDR3: CASKTRRESETQYF
J: TRBJ2-7; size: .; V: TRBV7-2; CDR3: CASSFQRGSYEQYF
J: TRBJ2-5; size: .; V: TRBV2; CDR3: CASSEGVGGKETQYF
J: TRBJ2-3; size: .; V: TRBV18; CDR3: CASHQTSVDTQYF
J: TRBJ2-7; size: .; V: TRBV5-1; CDR3: CASSWYRGYEQYF
J: TRBJ1-2; size: .; V: TRBV28; CDR3: CASSLFGGYTF
J: TRBJ1-1; size: few; V: TRBV10-3; CDR3: CAIRLTVNTEAFF
J: TRBJ1-1; size: once; V: TRBV12-5; CDR3: CASGLPPGAEAFF